The 27 T cell receptor beta chains listed next were all sequenced from one sample in a study of CD8 T cells in Susac syndrome. With random hexamers, 0.5 to 1 ug RNA was reverse transcribed. In TCRdb, the immunoSEQ multiplex PCR reads were re-called with MiXCR into one record per CDR3 protein. The table lists around 200,000 distinct CDR3 sequences, around 94% of them singletons. What was sequenced was CD4+ T cells from PBMCs. These receptors came from a human donor with Susac syndrome.

This rearrangement joins TRBV2 to TRBJ2-1; 7 nucleotides align to TRBD1. The trim removed 8 bases at V and 3 bases at J, leaving 7 bases unmatched. Looked up from germline, CDR1 is SNHLY and CDR2 is FYNNEI. This CDR3 has 14 residues. CDR3 in DNA: TGTGCCAGCGTCGGGACAGATTACTACAATGAGCAGTTCTTC. It is translated as CASVGTDYYNEQFF.

This sequence joins TRBV30 and TRBJ2-3; 7 positions agree with TRBD1. CDR1 is GTSNPN and CDR2 is SVGIG in the germline V gene (reference sequence). V lost 5 bases, J lost 1 base, and 6 bases stayed unmatched. The length of the CDR3 is 14 residues. In DNA form, the CDR3 reads TGTGCCTGGGAATCAGGGGGAGGCACAGATACGCAGTATTTT. Translating gives CAWESGGGTDTQYF.

The J gene is TRBJ2-7, the V gene TRBV15; TRBD2 is a possible D gene (7 bases). Germline V gene data show CDR1 as LNHNV and CDR2 as YYDKDF (reference sequence). Trimming pared 0 bases from V and 2 bases from J, leaving 8 bases between. This CDR3 contains 14 residues. The CDR3 protein is CATSRDGGPYEQYF. The CDR3 DNA sequence: TGTGCCACCAGCAGAGACGGGGGGCCCTACGAGCAGTACTTC. Supplemented by reference TRBV15 and TRBJ2-7, the full variable domain reads DAMVIQNPRYQVTQFGKPVTLSCSQTLNHNVMYWYQQKSSQAPKLLFHYYDKDFNNEADTPDNFQSRRPNTSFCFLDIRSPGLGDTAMYLCATSRDGGPYEQYFGPGTRLTVT.

This chain connects TRBV28 to TRBJ2-3; the match to TRBD1 covers 9 bases. This CDR3 comprises 15 residues. Trimming cost V 6 bases and J 6 bases; bases outside gene matches: 10. Looked up from germline, CDR1 is MDHEN and CDR2 is SYDVKM. In nucleotides, the CDR3 is TGTGCCAGCAGCCGCCGGGACAGGGCGGTGGATACGCAGTATTTT. This sequence encodes CASSRRDRAVDTQYF.

V usage is TRBV30 and J usage is TRBJ2-5, with D perhaps matching TRBD2 (7 bases). Trimming stripped 4 bases from V and 7 bases from J, with 16 bases between. The CDR3 consists of 13 residues. Germline lookup yields CDR1 GTSNPN and CDR2 SVGIG (reference sequence). The DNA of the CDR3 is TGTGCCTGGAATGGGGGGGCCCCGGGGACCCAGTACTTC. Translated: CAWNGGAPGTQYF. Based on the CDR3 plus reference TRBV30 and TRBJ2-5, the full variable domain is SQTIHQWPATLVQPVGSPLSLECTVEGTSNPNLYWYRQAAGRGLQLLFYSVGIGQISSEVPQNLSASRPQDRQFILSSKKLLLSDSGFYLCAWNGGAPGTQYFGPGTRLLVL.

This chain joins TRBV6-2 or TRBV6-3 and TRBJ1-1, with a tentative D call TRBD1 (5 bases). CDR3 length: 12 amino acids. The V end was cut by 2 bases, the J end by 8 bases, with 9 bases between. Germline CDR1 is MNHEY and CDR2 is SVGEGT. CDR3 region: CASSYTAGEAFF. The CDR3 bases are TGTGCCAGCAGTTACACCGCAGGGGAAGCTTTCTTT.

This sequence joins TRBV20-1 and TRBJ2-7; 15 nucleotides match TRBD2. Germline CDR1 DFQATT, CDR2 SNEGSKA (reference sequence). The CDR3 extends over 14 amino acids. Trimming took 6 bases from V and 7 from J; bases not matched to a gene: 7. CDR3 bases: TGCAGTGCCTTGGGACTAGCGGGGGGCTTGGAGCAGTACTTC. Amino acids: CSALGLAGGLEQYF.

The count of this clonotype is one. The chain has TRBV27 and TRBJ2-7, with D perhaps given as TRBD1 or TRBD2 (6 bases each). CDR1 MNHEY and CDR2 SMNVEV come from the germline V gene (reference sequence). The CDR3 is made up of 15 amino acids. Trimming cost V 5 bases and J 5 bases, with 19 bases left between them. The CDR3 sequence: CASSPTWGAADEQYF. The CDR3 DNA follows: TGTGCCAGCAGTCCCACCTGGGGGGCGGCCGACGAGCAGTACTTC.

This clonotype has just one count. The chain uses TRBV7-9 and TRBJ1-2, with TRBD1 identical over 8 bases. The V segment lost 2 bases and the J segment 0 bases; nucleotides outside the gene matches: 5. Germline V gives CDR1 SEHNR, CDR2 FQNEAQ (reference sequence). The CDR3 has 16 amino acids. The CDR3 region has the DNA TGTGCCAGCAGCTTAACAGGGGGAAGCGCTAACTATGGCTACACCTTC. Its translation: CASSLTGGSANYGYTF.

This chain connects TRBV2 to TRBJ2-5; 10 bases align to TRBD2. The V segment lost 5 bases and the J segment 2 bases; nucleotides outside the gene matches: 8. Germline loops: CDR1 SNHLY, CDR2 FYNNEI. The CDR3 totals 16 residues. The CDR3 loop reads CASSLSSGGGQETQYF. CDR3 sequence (DNA): TGTGCCAGCAGTCTTTCAAGCGGGGGGGGTCAAGAGACCCAGTACTTC.

The rearrangement uses TRBV21-1 and TRBJ2-2. TRBV21-1 is reported as a pseudogene. The CDR3 covers 16 residues. CDR3 bases: TGTGCCAGCAGCAATTGGATAGGTCGGGGCACCGGGGAGCTGTTTTTT. Its translation is CASSNWIGRGTGELFF.

The rearrangement uses TRBV12-3 or TRBV12-4 and TRBJ2-3; possible D gene TRBD2, 6 bases. The CDR3 runs 14 residues. The germline V and J ends were trimmed by 10 bases and 0 bases, with 14 bases remaining between them. The CDR3 DNA reads TGTGCCACCGGGAGCGGAACTAGCACAGATACGCAGTATTTT. It yields the protein CATGSGTSTDTQYF.

The rearrangement uses TRBV4-2 and TRBJ2-7; 7 bases fit TRBD2. Germline CDR1 reads LGHNA; CDR2 reads YNFKEQ. CDR3 size: 15 residues. The trim removed 1 base at V and 3 bases at J, leaving 6 bases unmatched. The CDR3 loop reads CASSQASASGYEQYF. The CDR3 DNA follows: TGTGCCAGCAGCCAAGCCTCGGCTAGCGGCTACGAGCAGTACTTC.

The J gene is TRBJ1-1, the V gene TRBV6-6; D is perhaps TRBD1 (5 bases). The CDR3 runs to 14 residues. Germline-derived CDR1 and CDR2 are MNHNY and SVGAGI (reference sequence). V lost 3 bases, J lost 1 base, and 9 bases lay in between. For the CDR3, the DNA is TGTGCCAGCAGTTATGGGGGATCGAACACTGAAGCTTTCTTT. Its protein is CASSYGGSNTEAFF.

The chain recombines TRBV20-1 with TRBJ2-5; D is possibly TRBD1 (6 bases). V gave up 2 bases and J gave up 0 bases, with 16 bases separating them. This CDR3 has 16 residues. CDR1 is DFQATT and CDR2 is SNEGSKA in the germline V gene (reference sequence). The CDR3 DNA reads as TGCAGTGCTAGACCGACGGGACATACGTACCAAGAGACCCAGTACTTC. This sequence encodes CSARPTGHTYQETQYF.

This clonotype was detected only once. The chain couples TRBV29-1 to TRBJ1-2; D gene ambiguous. The V end lost 3 bases, the J end lost 6 bases, and 8 bases lay between the germline ends. Germline V CDR1 and CDR2: SQVTM, ANQGSEA. This CDR3 comprises 11 residues. Here the CDR3 DNA reads TGCAGCGTTGATTACGGAAATGGCTACACCTTC. It translates to CSVDYGNGYTF. The full variable domain, rest sourced from reference TRBV29-1 and TRBJ1-2, is SAVISQKPSRDICQRGTSLTIQCQVDSQVTMMFWYRQQPGQSLTLIATANQGSEATYESGFVIDKFPISRPNLTFSTLTVSNMSPEDSSIYLCSVDYGNGYTFGSGTRLTVV.

This clonotype was seen only once. The chain carries TRBV15 and TRBJ2-5; D gene uncertain. This CDR3 is 15 amino acids long. The germline V gene encodes CDR1 LNHNV and CDR2 YYDKDF (reference sequence). V shed 0 bases and J shed 3 bases, with 11 bases lying between them. CDR3 region: CATSRDRHPEETQYF. In nucleotides, the CDR3 is TGTGCCACCAGCAGAGATCGGCACCCCGAAGAGACCCAGTACTTC.

The chain carries TRBV3-1 and TRBJ2-1, with 14 bases lining up with TRBD2. There are 15 residues in the CDR3. CDR1 and CDR2 from the germline V gene are LGHDT and YNNKEL (reference sequence). Losses at the gene ends were 4 bases for V and 8 bases for J; bases not matched to a gene: 4. CDR3 coding DNA: TGTGCCAGCAGCCTGACTAGCGGGAGGGGTGATGAGCAGTTCTTC. Amino acids: CASSLTSGRGDEQFF.

As for this clonotype: Its ends do not fully match the called genes, so a read error is possible. The chain recombines TRBV20-1 with TRBJ2-7; D might be TRBD2 (7 bases). Per germline, CDR1 DFQATT and CDR2 SNEGSKA (reference sequence). The CDR3 covers 14 residues. The chain's CDR3 is CSVRRRGLSYEQYF. CDR3 coding DNA: TGCAGTGTTAGACGGCGGGGGCTTTCCTACGAGCAGTACTTC.

The chain combines TRBV20-1 with TRBJ2-3, with 9 positions matching TRBD2. Germline trimming cut 5 bases from V and 2 bases from J; bases unmatched to any gene: 5. CDR1 and CDR2 (germline): DFQATT, SNEGSKA (reference sequence). CDR3 length: 14 residues. The CDR3, as DNA: TGCAGTGCTCTGACTAGCGGCCTCACAGATACGCAGTATTTT. This codes for CSALTSGLTDTQYF.

V gene TRBV5-1 combines with J gene TRBJ2-7; tentatively, D is TRBD2 (6 bases). V lost 5 bases and J lost 6, with 18 bases in between. The CDR3 is made up of 14 amino acids. Per the germline V gene, CDR1 is SGHRS and CDR2 is YFSETQ. DNA of the CDR3: TGCGCCAGCAGACCTACGGGAGTGACTGGCGAGCAGTACTTC. Translation: CASRPTGVTGEQYF.

V is TRBV6-2 or TRBV6-3 and J is TRBJ2-7, with D tentatively TRBD1 or TRBD2 (6 bases each). V lost 3 bases and J lost 9, with 18 bases in between. Germline lookup yields CDR1 MNHEY and CDR2 SVGEGT. This CDR3 contains 14 residues. The CDR3 sequence: CASSYWGAEAAQYF. The CDR3 DNA reads TGTGCCAGCAGTTATTGGGGGGCCGAGGCTGCGCAGTACTTC.

This clonotype was detected once. The chain combines TRBV9 with TRBJ1-1; D gene uncertain. This CDR3 region has 14 residues. Per the germline V gene, CDR1 is SGDLS and CDR2 is YYNGEE. Deletions cut 0 bases from V and 1 base from J, with 7 bases between. This CDR3 reads CASSVGMRNTEAFF. The CDR3 nucleotides are TGTGCCAGCAGCGTAGGGATGCGGAACACTGAAGCTTTCTTT.

The chain has TRBV29-1 and TRBJ1-1; 8 bases match TRBD1. The CDR3 loop spans 15 amino acids. V shed 1 base, J shed 3 bases, and the junction held 7 bases outside the gene matches. Germline V CDR1 and CDR2: SQVTM, ANQGSEA. Here the CDR3 DNA reads TGCAGCGTTGAAGCCCTCCGCAGGGGGCACACTGAAGCTTTCTTT. Translating it yields CSVEALRRGHTEAFF. Full variable domain (rest looked up from reference TRBV29-1 and TRBJ1-1): SAVISQKPSRDICQRGTSLTIQCQVDSQVTMMFWYRQQPGQSLTLIATANQGSEATYESGFVIDKFPISRPNLTFSTLTVSNMSPEDSSIYLCSVEALRRGHTEAFFGQGTRLTVV.

V is TRBV29-1 and J is TRBJ1-2, with D perhaps matching TRBD1 (6 bases). Germline loops: CDR1 SQVTM, CDR2 ANQGSEA. Between the trimmed V and J ends, which lost 7 bases and 4 bases, there was a span of 16 bases. This CDR3 has 13 residues. In DNA form, the CDR3 reads TGCAGCGCAGTTCCACAGGGTCCCTATGGCTACACCTTC. This sequence encodes CSAVPQGPYGYTF.

V gene TRBV6-2 or TRBV6-3 combines with J gene TRBJ2-1, with a possible D match to TRBD2 (5 bases). Trimming removed 7 bases from V and 8 bases from J, with 18 bases in between. CDR3 length: 14 residues. Germline values: CDR1 MNHEY, CDR2 SVGEGT. The DNA of the CDR3 is TGTGCCAGCACCATACTACGAGGGTCCGATGAGCAGTTCTTC. It translates to CASTILRGSDEQFF.

The chain is built from TRBV11-2 and TRBJ2-3; 9 bases are a match to TRBD2. The germline gives CDR1 SGHAT, CDR2 FQNNGV. This CDR3 comprises 15 residues. Losses at the gene ends were 5 bases for V and 4 bases for J; bases not matched to a gene: 7. The chain's CDR3 is CASSQAGGVADTQYF. As DNA, the CDR3 is TGTGCCAGCAGCCAAGCGGGGGGTGTAGCAGATACGCAGTATTTT.